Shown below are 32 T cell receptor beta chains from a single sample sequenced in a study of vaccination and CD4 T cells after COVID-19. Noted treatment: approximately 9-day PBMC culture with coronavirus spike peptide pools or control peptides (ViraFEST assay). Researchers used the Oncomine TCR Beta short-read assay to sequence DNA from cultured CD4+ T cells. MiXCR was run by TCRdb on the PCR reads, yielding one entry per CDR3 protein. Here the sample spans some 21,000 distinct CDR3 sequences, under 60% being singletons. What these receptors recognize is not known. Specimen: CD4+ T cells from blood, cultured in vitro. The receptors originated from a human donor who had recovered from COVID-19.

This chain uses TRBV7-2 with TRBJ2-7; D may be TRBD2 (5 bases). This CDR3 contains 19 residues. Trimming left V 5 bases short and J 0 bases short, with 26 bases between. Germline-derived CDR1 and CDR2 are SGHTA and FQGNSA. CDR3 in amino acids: CASSPQHSGLDTFSYEQYF. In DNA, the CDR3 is TGTGCCAGCAGCCCCCAACATTCAGGACTTGATACCTTCTCCTACGAGCAGTACTTC.

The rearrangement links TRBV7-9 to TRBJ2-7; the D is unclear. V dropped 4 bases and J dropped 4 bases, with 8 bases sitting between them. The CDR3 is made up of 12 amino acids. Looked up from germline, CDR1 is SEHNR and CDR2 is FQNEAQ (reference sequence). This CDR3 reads CASSSVGYEQYF. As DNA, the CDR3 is TGTGCCAGCAGCTCCGTAGGGTACGAGCAGTACTTC.

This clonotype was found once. CDR3 coding DNA: TGTGCCAGCAGCTTGGCAGGGGGCCAAAATAATTCACCCCTCCACTTT. The encoded protein is CASSLAGGQNNSPLHF. The chain joins TRBV5-4 to TRBJ1-6, with 8 bases matching TRBD1. Germline V gene lookup returns CDR1 SGHNT and CDR2 YYREEE (reference sequence). The ends lost 0 bases at V and 5 bases at J; junction bases unmatched: 4. The CDR3 covers 16 residues.

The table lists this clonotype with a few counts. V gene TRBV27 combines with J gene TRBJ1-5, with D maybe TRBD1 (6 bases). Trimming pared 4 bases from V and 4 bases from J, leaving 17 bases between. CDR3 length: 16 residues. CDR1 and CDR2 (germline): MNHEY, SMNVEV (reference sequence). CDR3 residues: CASSWSAGGGNQPQHF. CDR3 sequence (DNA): TGTGCCAGCAGTTGGTCGGCAGGAGGGGGGAATCAGCCCCAGCATTTT.

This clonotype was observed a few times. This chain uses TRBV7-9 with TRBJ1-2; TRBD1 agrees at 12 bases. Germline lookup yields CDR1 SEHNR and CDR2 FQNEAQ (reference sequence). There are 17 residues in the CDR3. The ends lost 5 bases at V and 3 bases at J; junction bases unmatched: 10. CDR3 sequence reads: CASSPRDRGRGDYGYTF. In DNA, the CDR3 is TGTGCCAGCAGCCCCCGGGACAGGGGGCGCGGGGACTATGGCTACACCTTC.

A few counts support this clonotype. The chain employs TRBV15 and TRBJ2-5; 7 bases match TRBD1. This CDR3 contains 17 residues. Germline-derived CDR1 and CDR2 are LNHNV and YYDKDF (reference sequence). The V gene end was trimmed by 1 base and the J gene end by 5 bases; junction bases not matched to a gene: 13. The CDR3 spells CATSRVSRGGRVETQYF. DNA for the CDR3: TGTGCCACCAGCAGAGTTTCGCGAGGGGGCCGGGTGGAGACCCAGTACTTC.

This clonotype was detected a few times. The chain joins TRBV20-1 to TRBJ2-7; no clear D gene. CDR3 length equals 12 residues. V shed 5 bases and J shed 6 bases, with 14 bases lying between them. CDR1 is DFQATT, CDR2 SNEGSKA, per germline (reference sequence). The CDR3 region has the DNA TGCAGTGCTGGACGTTTGGGCGGCGAGCAGTACTTC. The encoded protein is CSAGRLGGEQYF.

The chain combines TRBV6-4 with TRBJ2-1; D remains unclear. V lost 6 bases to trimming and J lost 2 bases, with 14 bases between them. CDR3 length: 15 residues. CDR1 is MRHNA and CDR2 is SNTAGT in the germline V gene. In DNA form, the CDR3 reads TGTGCCAGCAGCCCTTTAGCCGTCCCCTACAATGAGCAGTTCTTC. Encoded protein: CASSPLAVPYNEQFF.

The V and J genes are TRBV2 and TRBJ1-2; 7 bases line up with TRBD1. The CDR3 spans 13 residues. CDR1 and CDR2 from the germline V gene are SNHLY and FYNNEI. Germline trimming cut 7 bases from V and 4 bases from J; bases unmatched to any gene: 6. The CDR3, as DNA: TGTGCCAGCACCGCTGGACAGGTCTATGGCTACACCTTC. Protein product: CASTAGQVYGYTF.

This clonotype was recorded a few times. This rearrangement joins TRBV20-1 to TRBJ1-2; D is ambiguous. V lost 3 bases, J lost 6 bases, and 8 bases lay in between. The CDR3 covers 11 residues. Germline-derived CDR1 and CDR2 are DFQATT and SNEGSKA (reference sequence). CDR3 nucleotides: TGCAGTGCTAGCGTCGACAATGGCTACACCTTC. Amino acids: CSASVDNGYTF.

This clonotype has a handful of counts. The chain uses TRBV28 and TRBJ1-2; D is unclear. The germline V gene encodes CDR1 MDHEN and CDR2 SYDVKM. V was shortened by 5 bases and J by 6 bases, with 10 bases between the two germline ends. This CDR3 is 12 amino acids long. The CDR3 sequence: CASSPSPDGYTF. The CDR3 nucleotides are TGTGCCAGCAGTCCTAGCCCAGATGGCTACACCTTC.

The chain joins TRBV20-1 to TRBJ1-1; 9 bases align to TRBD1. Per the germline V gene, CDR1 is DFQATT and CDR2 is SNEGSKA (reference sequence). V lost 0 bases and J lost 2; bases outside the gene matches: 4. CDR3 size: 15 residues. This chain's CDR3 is CSARDRGQGNTEAFF. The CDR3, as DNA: TGCAGTGCTAGAGACAGGGGACAGGGTAACACTGAAGCTTTCTTT.

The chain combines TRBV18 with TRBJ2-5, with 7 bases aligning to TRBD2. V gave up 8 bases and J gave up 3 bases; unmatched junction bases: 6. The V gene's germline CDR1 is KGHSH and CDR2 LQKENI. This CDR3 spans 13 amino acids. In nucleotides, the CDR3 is TGTGCCAGCCTAGCGGACAACGAAGAGACCCAGTACTTC. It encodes CASLADNEETQYF.

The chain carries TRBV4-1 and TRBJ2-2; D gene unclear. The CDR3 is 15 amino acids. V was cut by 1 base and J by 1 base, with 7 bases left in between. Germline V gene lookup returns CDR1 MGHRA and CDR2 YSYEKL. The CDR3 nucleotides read TGCGCCAGCAGCCAAGGTATCGGGAACACCGGGGAGCTGTTTTTT. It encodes CASSQGIGNTGELFF.

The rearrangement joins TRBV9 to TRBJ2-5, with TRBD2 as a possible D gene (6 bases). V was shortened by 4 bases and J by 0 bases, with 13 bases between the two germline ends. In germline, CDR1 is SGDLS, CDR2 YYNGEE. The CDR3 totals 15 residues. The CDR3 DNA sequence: TGTGCCAGCAGCCCCGGTAGGGACTACCAAGAGACCCAGTACTTC. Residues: CASSPGRDYQETQYF.

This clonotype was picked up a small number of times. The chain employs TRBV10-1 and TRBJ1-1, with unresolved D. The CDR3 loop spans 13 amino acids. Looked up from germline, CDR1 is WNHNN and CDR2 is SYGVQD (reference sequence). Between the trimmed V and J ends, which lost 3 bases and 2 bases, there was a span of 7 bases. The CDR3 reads CASSEHINTEAFF. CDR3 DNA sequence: TGCGCCAGCAGTGAACACATTAACACTGAAGCTTTCTTT.

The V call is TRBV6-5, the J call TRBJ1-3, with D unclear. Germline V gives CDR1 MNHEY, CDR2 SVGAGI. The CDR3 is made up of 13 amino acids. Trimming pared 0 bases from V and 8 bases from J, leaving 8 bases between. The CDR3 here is CASSYSAMDTIYF. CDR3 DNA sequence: TGTGCCAGCAGTTACTCGGCTATGGACACCATATATTTT.

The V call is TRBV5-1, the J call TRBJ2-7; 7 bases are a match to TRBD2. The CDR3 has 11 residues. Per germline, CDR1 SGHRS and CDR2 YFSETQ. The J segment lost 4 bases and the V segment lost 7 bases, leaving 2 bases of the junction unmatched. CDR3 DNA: TGCGCCAGCGCGGGGGAATACGAGCAGTACTTC. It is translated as CASAGEYEQYF.

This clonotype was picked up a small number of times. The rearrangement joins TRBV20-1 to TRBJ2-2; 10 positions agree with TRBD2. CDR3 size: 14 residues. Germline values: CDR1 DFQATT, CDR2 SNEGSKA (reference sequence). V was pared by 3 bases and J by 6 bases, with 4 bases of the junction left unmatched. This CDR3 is CSASASGSAGELFF. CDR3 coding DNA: TGCAGTGCTAGTGCTAGCGGGAGCGCCGGGGAGCTGTTTTTT.

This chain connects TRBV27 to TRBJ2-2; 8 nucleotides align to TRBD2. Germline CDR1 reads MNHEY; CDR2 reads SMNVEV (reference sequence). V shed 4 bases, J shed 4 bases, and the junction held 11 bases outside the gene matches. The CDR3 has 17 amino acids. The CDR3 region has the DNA TGTGCCAGCAGTTCACCCCTCTCGGGAGGGCCCACCGGGGAGCTGTTTTTT. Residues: CASSSPLSGGPTGELFF.

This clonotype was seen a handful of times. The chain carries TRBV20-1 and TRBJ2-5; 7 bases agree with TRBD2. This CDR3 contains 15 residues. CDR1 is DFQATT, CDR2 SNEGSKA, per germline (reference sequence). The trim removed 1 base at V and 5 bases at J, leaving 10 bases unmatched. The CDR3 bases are TGCAGTGCTAGAGCTCCACCAGGGAGGGCCGAGACCCAGTACTTC. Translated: CSARAPPGRAETQYF.

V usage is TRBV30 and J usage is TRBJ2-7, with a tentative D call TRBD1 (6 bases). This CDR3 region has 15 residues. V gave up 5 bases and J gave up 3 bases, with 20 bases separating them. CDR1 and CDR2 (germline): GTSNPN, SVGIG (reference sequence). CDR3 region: CAWAFSGAGFYEQYF. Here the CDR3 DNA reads TGTGCCTGGGCCTTTTCAGGGGCCGGTTTCTACGAGCAGTACTTC.

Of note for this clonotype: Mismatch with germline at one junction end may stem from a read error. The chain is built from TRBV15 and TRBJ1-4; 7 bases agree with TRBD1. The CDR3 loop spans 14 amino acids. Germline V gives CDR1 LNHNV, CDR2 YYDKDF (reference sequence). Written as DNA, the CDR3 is TGTGCCACCAGCAGACAACAGGGGATTCAAAACCTGTTTTTT. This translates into CATSRQQGIQNLFF.

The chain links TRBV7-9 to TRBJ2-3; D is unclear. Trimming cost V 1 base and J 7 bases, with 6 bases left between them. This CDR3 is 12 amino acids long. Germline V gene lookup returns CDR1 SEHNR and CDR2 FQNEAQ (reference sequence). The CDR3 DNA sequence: TGTGCCAGCAGCTTAGGGCTCCATACGCAGTATTTT. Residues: CASSLGLHTQYF.

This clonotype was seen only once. CDR3 sequence: CASSPIRATNEKLFF. The CDR3 DNA is TGTGCCAGCAGCCCGATAAGGGCAACTAATGAAAAACTGTTTTTT. V is TRBV2 and J is TRBJ1-4; D is unclear. Germline loops: CDR1 SNHLY, CDR2 FYNNEI. CDR3 length: 15 amino acids. V was trimmed by 6 bases and J by 0 bases, leaving 11 bases between them.

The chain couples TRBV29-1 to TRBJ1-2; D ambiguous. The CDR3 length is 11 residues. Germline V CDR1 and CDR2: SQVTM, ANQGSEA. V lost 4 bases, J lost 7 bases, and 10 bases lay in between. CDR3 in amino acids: CSVGSPGGYTF. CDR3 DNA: TGCAGCGTTGGGTCGCCGGGTGGCTACACCTTC.

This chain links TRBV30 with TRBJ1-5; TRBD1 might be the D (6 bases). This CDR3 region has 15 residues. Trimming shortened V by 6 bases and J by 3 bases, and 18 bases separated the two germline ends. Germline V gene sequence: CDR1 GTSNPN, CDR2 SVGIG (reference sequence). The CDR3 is CACEPRGSNNQPQHF. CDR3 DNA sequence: TGTGCCTGCGAACCTAGGGGGTCAAACAATCAGCCCCAGCATTTT. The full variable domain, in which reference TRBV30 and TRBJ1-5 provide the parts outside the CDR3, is SQTIHQWPATLVQPVGSPLSLECTVEGTSNPNLYWYRQAAGRGLQLLFYSVGIGQISSEVPQNLSASRPQDRQFILSSKKLLLSDSGFYLCACEPRGSNNQPQHFGDGTRLSIL.

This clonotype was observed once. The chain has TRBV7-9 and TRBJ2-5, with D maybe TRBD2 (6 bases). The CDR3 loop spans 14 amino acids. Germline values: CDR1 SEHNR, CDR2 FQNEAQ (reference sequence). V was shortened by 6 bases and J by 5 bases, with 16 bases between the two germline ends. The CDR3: CASRRDLRVETQYF. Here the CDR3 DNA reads TGTGCCAGCAGGCGGGACCTACGAGTGGAGACCCAGTACTTC.

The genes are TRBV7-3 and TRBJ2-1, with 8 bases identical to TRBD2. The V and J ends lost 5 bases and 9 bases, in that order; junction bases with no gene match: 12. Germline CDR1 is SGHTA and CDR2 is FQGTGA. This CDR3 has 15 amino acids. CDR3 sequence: CASSQSGSSSSEQFF. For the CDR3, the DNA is TGTGCCAGCAGCCAAAGCGGGAGTAGTTCAAGTGAGCAGTTCTTC. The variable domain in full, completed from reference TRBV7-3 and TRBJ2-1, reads GAGVSQTPSNKVTEKGKYVELRCDPISGHTALYWYRQSLGQGPEFLIYFQGTGAADDSGLPNDRFFAVRPEGSVSTLKIQRTERGDSAVYLCASSQSGSSSSEQFFGPGTRLTVL.

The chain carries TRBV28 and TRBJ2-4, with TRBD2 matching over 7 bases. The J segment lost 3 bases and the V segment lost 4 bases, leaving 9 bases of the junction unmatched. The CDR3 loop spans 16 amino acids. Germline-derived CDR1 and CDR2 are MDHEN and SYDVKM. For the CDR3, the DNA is TGTGCCAGCAGTTCTTGGGGGGGAGTGGTCAAAAACATTCAGTACTTC. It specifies CASSSWGGVVKNIQYF.

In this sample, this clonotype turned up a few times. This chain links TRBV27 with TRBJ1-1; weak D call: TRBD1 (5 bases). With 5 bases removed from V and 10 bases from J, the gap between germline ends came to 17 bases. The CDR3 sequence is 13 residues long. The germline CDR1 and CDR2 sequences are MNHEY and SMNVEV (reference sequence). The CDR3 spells CASSPPPRVPAFF. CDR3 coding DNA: TGTGCCAGCAGTCCTCCTCCCAGGGTACCAGCTTTCTTT.

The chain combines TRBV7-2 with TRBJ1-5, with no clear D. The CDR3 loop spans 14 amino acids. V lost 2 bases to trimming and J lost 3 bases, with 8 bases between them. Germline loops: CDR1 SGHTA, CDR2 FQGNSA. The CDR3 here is CASSLRRANQPQHF. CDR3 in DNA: TGTGCCAGCAGCTTAAGGAGGGCCAATCAGCCCCAGCATTTT.